These 5 T cell receptor beta chains originate from one sample sequenced in a study of shared T cell receptors in the human thymus. The method was immunoSEQ multiplex PCR; TCRdb's version includes in-frame clones alone and lacks a portion of them. Here the sample spans hundreds of thousands of clones, approximately 87% being singletons. The data were also submitted as part of a second study, on human thymus T cells.

Material for sequencing was thymocytes. The receptor set was obtained from a boy in the first two years of life with a congenital heart defect.

In DNA form, the CDR3 reads TGTGCCAGCAGCCAAGAGACACCTACCTATGAGCAGTTCTTC. Translation gives CASSQETPTYEQFF. This rearrangement joins TRBV14 to TRBJ2-1, with unresolved D. Per germline, CDR1 SGHDN and CDR2 FVKESK. The V end was cut by 0 bases, the J end by 8 bases, with 11 bases between. This CDR3 is 14 amino acids long.

The V call is TRBV5-1, the J call TRBJ1-2; 9 bases align to TRBD1. The V and J ends lost 3 bases and 6 bases, in that order; junction bases with no gene match: 3. This CDR3 comprises 13 residues. Germline V lookup: CDR1 SGHRS, CDR2 YFSETQ. Here the CDR3 reads CASSSQGADGYTF. The CDR3 coding sequence is TGCGCCAGCAGCTCACAGGGGGCAGATGGCTACACCTTC.

This clone was observed a single time. The chain couples TRBV2 to TRBJ2-1, with TRBD2 matching 9 bases. CDR3 length: 16 amino acids. The germline gives CDR1 SNHLY, CDR2 FYNNEI. V lost 6 bases and J lost 3; bases outside the gene matches: 9. CDR3 in DNA: TGTGCCAGCAGACCCGGGACTAGCTCCCACTACAATGAGCAGTTCTTC. Its protein is CASRPGTSSHYNEQFF.

The chain employs TRBV27 and TRBJ2-7; a weak D match, TRBD2 (7 bases). Trimming removed 5 bases from V and 2 bases from J, with 13 bases in between. Germline-derived CDR1 and CDR2 are MNHEY and SMNVEV (reference sequence). This CDR3 is built from 14 residues. CDR3 DNA: TGTGCCAGCAGTCTGGGGAGGGGGGCCTACGAGCAGTACTTC. Residues: CASSLGRGAYEQYF.

The gene calls are TRBV5-6 and TRBJ2-1; 9 nucleotides line up with TRBD2. CDR1 is SGHDT and CDR2 is YYEEEE in the germline V gene. The CDR3 covers 15 residues. V was pared by 0 bases and J by 8 bases, with 6 bases of the junction left unmatched. The DNA of the CDR3 is TGTGCCAGCAGCTTGGTAACTAGCGGGCCAGATGAGCAGTTCTTC. Translation: CASSLVTSGPDEQFF.